This entry lists 10 T cell receptor beta chains sequenced from one sample in a study of blood T cell repertoires in COVID-19. Only in-frame clones appear in the TCRdb table, and some are missing; sequencing was by immunoSEQ multiplex PCR. This sample carries about 250,000 clones, approximately 86% of them seen once, and the ten largest clones take 1.3% to 1.5%. The specimen sequenced was peripheral blood. The receptors originated from a man older than 75 with acute or convalescent COVID-19.

Here the CDR3 DNA reads TGTGCCAGCAGTCCAACTACAGGGATGAACACTGAAGCTTTCTTT. Amino acids: CASSPTTGMNTEAFF. This chain links TRBV6-2 or TRBV6-3 with TRBJ1-1; possibly TRBD1 for D (6 bases). The CDR3 extends over 15 amino acids. CDR1 MNHEY and CDR2 SVGEGT come from the germline V gene. Trimming took off 5 bases at V and 0 bases at J, with 13 bases between the two ends.

The rearrangement links TRBV6-1 to TRBJ1-1, with D unresolved. The germline CDR1 and CDR2 sequences are MNHNS and SASEGT. The V end was cut by 2 bases, the J end by 3 bases, with 10 bases between. The CDR3 runs to 14 residues. CDR3 loop: CASSETDGYTEAFF. CDR3 nucleotide sequence: TGTGCCAGCAGTGAAACTGACGGGTACACTGAAGCTTTCTTT.

This clone was observed once. The chain has TRBV7-9 and TRBJ2-1; D possibly corresponds to TRBD2 (5 bases). Germline loops: CDR1 SEHNR, CDR2 FQNEAQ (reference sequence). The CDR3 totals 16 residues. With 7 bases removed from V and 3 bases from J, the gap between germline ends came to 19 bases. The CDR3 DNA follows: TGTGCCAGCACCCCGGTCGGAGCGGCACTCTACAATGAGCAGTTCTTC. Its translation: CASTPVGAALYNEQFF. The whole variable domain, remainder taken from reference TRBV7-9 and TRBJ2-1, is DTGVSQNPRHKITKRGQNVTFRCDPISEHNRLYWYRQTLGQGPEFLTYFQNEAQLEKSRLLSDRFSAERPKGSFSTLEIQRTEQGDSAMYLCASTPVGAALYNEQFFGPGTRLTVL.

J is TRBJ1-3 and V is TRBV5-6; 9 nucleotides align to TRBD1. Germline CDR1 is SGHDT and CDR2 is YYEEEE. The CDR3 length is 18 residues. The V segment lost 2 bases and the J segment 0 bases; nucleotides outside the gene matches: 9. The DNA of the CDR3 is TGTGCCAGCAGCTTTCCCGGGACAGGGATTTACTCTGGAAACACCATATATTTT. It codes for CASSFPGTGIYSGNTIYF.

The rearrangement uses TRBV4-1 and TRBJ1-4; 10 bases agree with TRBD1. After removal of 0 bases from V and 5 bases from J, the junction contained 6 bases not matched to a gene. This CDR3 spans 17 amino acids. CDR1 is MGHRA and CDR2 is YSYEKL in the germline V gene. In DNA, the CDR3 is TGCGCCAGCAGCCAAGATCGGGACAGGGGACAGAATGAAAAACTGTTTTTT. Its protein product is CASSQDRDRGQNEKLFF.

The rearrangement links TRBV7-2 to TRBJ2-7; TRBD2 matches 14 bases. Germline V gene data show CDR1 as SGHTA and CDR2 as FQGNSA. The V and J ends lost 5 bases and 2 bases, in that order; junction bases with no gene match: 5. The CDR3 has 16 amino acids. The CDR3 sequence is CASSHGTSGSTYEQYF. In DNA form, the CDR3 reads TGTGCCAGCAGCCACGGGACTAGCGGGAGCACCTACGAGCAGTACTTC.

The CDR3 is CASRSIQGVKNIQYF. The CDR3 nucleotides are TGTGCCAGCAGGTCGATTCAGGGGGTCAAAAACATTCAGTACTTC. This sequence joins TRBV28 and TRBJ2-4; TRBD1 agrees at 7 bases. Per germline, CDR1 MDHEN and CDR2 SYDVKM. Trimming took 6 bases from V and 3 from J; bases not matched to a gene: 8. This CDR3 region has 15 residues.

In DNA, the CDR3 is TGCGCCAGCAGTCCTACTGTTGGACAGGGAGGCACTGAAGCTTTCTTT. Its translation: CASSPTVGQGGTEAFF. The rearrangement joins TRBV5-1 to TRBJ1-1; 8 bases agree with TRBD1. Germline CDR1 SGHRS, CDR2 YFSETQ. Losses at the gene ends were 5 bases for V and 4 bases for J; bases not matched to a gene: 13. This CDR3 has 16 amino acids.

The genes are TRBV19 and TRBJ2-3; 9 bases are a match to TRBD2. This CDR3 comprises 15 residues. V was clipped by 4 bases and J by 1 base; unmatched bases: 3. Germline V gene data show CDR1 as LNHDA and CDR2 as SQIVND (reference sequence). The CDR3 loop reads CASSSQRGGTDTQYF. The CDR3 DNA is TGTGCCAGTAGTAGCCAGCGGGGGGGCACAGATACGCAGTATTTT. The full variable domain, its missing parts supplied by reference TRBV19 and TRBJ2-3, is DGGITQSPKYLFRKEGQNVTLSCEQNLNHDAMYWYRQDPGQGLRLIYYSQIVNDFQKGDIAEGYSVSREKKESFPLTVTSAQKNPTAFYLCASSSQRGGTDTQYFGPGTRLTVL.

The chain joins TRBV5-5 to TRBJ1-4; D possibly corresponds to TRBD1 (5 bases). Trimming took 4 bases from V and 7 from J, leaving 14 bases between them. The CDR3 is made up of 14 amino acids. Germline loops: CDR1 SGHKS, CDR2 YYEKEE (reference sequence). The CDR3 sequence is CASSPEGLREKLFF. The CDR3, as DNA: TGTGCCAGCAGCCCGGAGGGGCTGCGTGAAAAACTGTTTTTT.